This T cell receptor (beta chain) derives from a study of blood T cell repertoires in COVID-19. As handled by the study authors: For nucleated cells, counts were estimated from reference gene primer amplification. TCRdb's copy holds only in-frame clones and misses some; the assay was immunoSEQ multiplex PCR. The V and J calls and clone size are taken from that table; D and trimming were inferred from the DNA. The sample lists fewer than 250,000 clones, roughly 86% occurring once. The V gene end was trimmed by 7 bases and the J gene end by 3 bases; junction bases not matched to a gene: 5. The V gene's germline CDR1 is ENHRY and CDR2 SYGVKD. This CDR3 spans 15 amino acids.

This TCR was recovered from an older woman with active or convalescent COVID-19. Sequenced: peripheral blood. This chain links TRBV10-3 with TRBJ2-3; 12 bases are shared with TRBD2. As DNA, the CDR3 is TGTGCCATCATGGCGACTAGCGGGAGTACAGATACGCAGTATTTT. Its protein product is CAIMATSGSTDTQYF.